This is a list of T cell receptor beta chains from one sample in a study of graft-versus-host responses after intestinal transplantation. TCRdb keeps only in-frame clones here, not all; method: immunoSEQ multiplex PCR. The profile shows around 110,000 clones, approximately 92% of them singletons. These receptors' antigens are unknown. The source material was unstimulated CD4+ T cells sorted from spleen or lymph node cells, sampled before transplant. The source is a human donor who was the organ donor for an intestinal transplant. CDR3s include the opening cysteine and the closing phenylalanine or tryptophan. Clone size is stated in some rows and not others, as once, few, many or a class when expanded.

CASIQTGGSSYEQYF - TRBV6-1
CAGSAGEETQYF - TRBV30
CASSQGNRGTNEKLFF - TRBV4-1
CTSSLPQDRNTEAFF - TRBV1
CASSIEGGPPYNQPQHF - TRBV19
CASSPVIFSNEQFF - TRBV7-9
CASSGTDFMNTEAFF few TRBV28
CASSLSLSASSYEQYF - TRBV11-2
CASSQARVGASGNLQETQYF - TRBV4-2
CASSGRATGQGGYTF - TRBV21-1
CASSLGRVEKNIQYF - TRBV7-2
CASSPDGPRKEKLFF - TRBV28
CASSLDREVNIQYF - TRBV7-9
CASSQVQRSHPARGGYTF - TRBV4-1
CASSISRDTEAFF - TRBV19
CASSLVGTSGTYEQYF - TRBV11-2
CASSQDLTPSRVTQYF - TRBV4-2
CATSRGPWDGYTF - TRBV15
CASSEWSLAGDEQFF - TRBV2
CASVRTGGGEQFF - TRBV6-1
CASSTGRGQANNEKLFF - TRBV5-1
CASSPGFTYEQYF - TRBV9
CASSVRWHEQYF - TRBV2
CASSRGQGGTEAFF - TRBV6-5
CASSPRTSQTEAFF - TRBV18
CSVDPSSTDTQYF - TRBV29-1
CASSIGTALNYGYTF - TRBV19
CASSSSGQGNYGYTF - TRBV4-2
CASSLGTGVTEAFF - TRBV5-1
CASRTGNSTDTQYF - TRBV19
CASSQQSGNTIYF - TRBV5-4
CASSLSPGTAYEQYF once TRBV5-4
CASIAGGETQYF - TRBV6-6
CASSTGTNSYEQYF - TRBV28
CASSPPFNTEAFF - TRBV6-6
CASSDRFGYTF - TRBV6-1
CASSLTSDTGELFF - TRBV5-1
CASSLANMGGYEQYF - TRBV7-8
CASSDGLVADTQYF - TRBV2
CASSQGVSSGNTIYF - TRBV5-5
CASSPGGNTEAFF - TRBV6-5
CASSEPGRYGYTF - TRBV25-1
CASSVRNTDTQYF - TRBV10-1
CASSPGLYNEQFF - TRBV18
CATSLTDTQYF - TRBV15
CASTVYTGSEQFF - TRBV2
CASSNSRGGVGYTF - TRBV11-2
CASSFSGSWYNEQFF - TRBV13
CASSQVGSKGMGNQPQHF - TRBV4-1
CASSFEGGAHYGYTF - TRBV27
CASSFTGQGYQETQYF - TRBV5-1
CASTNFANTGELFF - TRBV2
CASTGVGRELRTDTQYF - TRBV7-2
CSARGGGAQYF - TRBV20-1
CASSVRDRGDEQYF once TRBV9